Below are 11 T cell receptor beta chains sequenced from a single sample in a study of OX40 agonist ivuxolimab in advanced cancers. Only in-frame clones appear in the TCRdb table, and some are missing; sequencing was by immunoSEQ multiplex PCR. Among about 58,000 clones listed, approximately 87% were seen once. The sequences come from CD4+ or CD8+ T cells sorted from blood, collected in a trial of the OX40 agonist ivuxolimab. Every receptor here comes from an adult with an advanced solid tumor such as melanoma, head and neck, liver or kidney cancer.

The J gene is TRBJ2-3, the V gene TRBV6-5; 8 nucleotides agree with TRBD2. This CDR3 has 15 amino acids. CDR1 MNHEY and CDR2 SVGAGI come from the germline V gene. V was pared by 2 bases and J by 4 bases, with 5 bases of the junction left unmatched. CDR3 amino acids: CASSYSGGQPDTQYF. CDR3 sequence (DNA): TGTGCCAGCAGTTACAGCGGGGGCCAACCAGATACGCAGTATTTT.

This clone was observed once. The V gene is TRBV28, the J gene TRBJ1-1; possibly TRBD1 for D (6 bases). Germline lookup yields CDR1 MDHEN and CDR2 SYDVKM. With 3 bases removed from V and 2 bases from J, the gap between germline ends came to 19 bases. The CDR3 totals 17 residues. DNA for the CDR3: TGTGCCAGCAGTTTCCCCGGGGGCCAAACAACTAACACTGAAGCTTTCTTT. It is translated as CASSFPGGQTTNTEAFF.

The CDR3 sequence: CASSLDRGGTEAFF. Here the CDR3 DNA reads TGTGCCAGCAGCCTCGACAGGGGCGGCACTGAAGCTTTCTTT. This chain links TRBV6-5 with TRBJ1-1; 8 bases agree with TRBD1. V trimming: 6 bases; J trimming: 4 bases; junction bases outside the gene matches: 7. Germline lookup yields CDR1 MNHEY and CDR2 SVGAGI. The CDR3 runs 14 residues.

The chain joins TRBV5-6 to TRBJ1-1; D remains unclear. CDR3 size: 14 residues. From germline, CDR1 is SGHDT and CDR2 YYEEEE. With 3 bases removed from V and 3 bases from J, the gap between germline ends came to 12 bases. The chain's CDR3 is CASSSPARYTEAFF. CDR3 sequence (DNA): TGTGCCAGCAGCTCTCCAGCGCGTTACACTGAAGCTTTCTTT.

This clone has just a few counts. This chain connects TRBV4-2 to TRBJ1-5; D is uncertain. V lost 0 bases, J lost 0 bases, and 6 bases lay in between. Germline loops: CDR1 LGHNA, CDR2 YNFKEQ. CDR3 length: 15 residues. The CDR3 here is CASSQEWNSNQPQHF. CDR3 coding DNA: TGTGCCAGCAGCCAAGAGTGGAATAGCAATCAGCCCCAGCATTTT.

This clone was counted only a few times. This chain connects TRBV28 to TRBJ2-7; D unresolved. The CDR3 is made up of 14 amino acids. CDR1 is MDHEN and CDR2 is SYDVKM in the germline V gene. Trimming shortened V by 5 bases and J by 3 bases, and 14 bases separated the two germline ends. The CDR3 coding sequence is TGTGCCAGCAGTGGAACCCATACGGGCTACGAGCAGTACTTC. Encoded protein: CASSGTHTGYEQYF.

The V gene is TRBV7-9, the J gene TRBJ2-1; D remains unclear. Germline CDR1 is SEHNR and CDR2 is FQNEAQ (reference sequence). The CDR3 has 15 amino acids. The V end was cut by 2 bases, the J end by 4 bases, with 12 bases between. In DNA, the CDR3 is TGTGCCAGCAGCTTACTAATGGCAGGTTACAATGAGCAGTTCTTC. Protein sequence: CASSLLMAGYNEQFF. The whole variable domain, remainder taken from reference TRBV7-9 and TRBJ2-1, is DTGVSQNPRHKITKRGQNVTFRCDPISEHNRLYWYRQTLGQGPEFLTYFQNEAQLEKSRLLSDRFSAERPKGSFSTLEIQRTEQGDSAMYLCASSLLMAGYNEQFFGPGTRLTVL.

V gene TRBV7-2 combines with J gene TRBJ2-7; D not certain. Germline-derived CDR1 and CDR2 are SGHTA and FQGNSA. The germline V and J ends were trimmed by 0 bases and 7 bases, with 13 bases remaining between them. The CDR3 spans 14 residues. The CDR3 DNA sequence: TGTGCCAGCAGCTTAGCAGGGTCGCTCTGGGAGCAGTACTTC. Amino acid sequence: CASSLAGSLWEQYF.

The V call is TRBV29-1, the J call TRBJ2-3; TRBD1 might be the D (6 bases). V lost 3 bases and J 5 bases, leaving 12 bases between the germline ends. The CDR3 length is 13 residues. Germline values: CDR1 SQVTM, CDR2 ANQGSEA. In DNA, the CDR3 is TGCAGCGTTGACCTGGGGGCTAAAGATACGCAGTATTTT. Translated, it gives CSVDLGAKDTQYF.

V is TRBV28 and J is TRBJ1-5, with 8 bases matching TRBD1. The trim removed 6 bases at V and 1 base at J, leaving 11 bases unmatched. The germline gives CDR1 MDHEN, CDR2 SYDVKM. The CDR3 loop spans 17 amino acids. CDR3 amino acids: CASRTRAGGDSNQPQHF. CDR3 sequence (DNA): TGTGCCAGCAGAACCAGGGCAGGGGGCGACAGCAATCAGCCCCAGCATTTT.

The chain carries TRBV7-9 and TRBJ2-5; D remains ambiguous. The ends were cut back, 6 bases at V and 4 bases at J, with 15 bases in the middle. CDR1 SEHNR and CDR2 FQNEAQ come from the germline V gene (reference sequence). This CDR3 region has 14 residues. The CDR3 region is CASRHPSVGETQYF. CDR3 bases: TGTGCCAGCAGACACCCCTCCGTTGGAGAGACCCAGTACTTC.